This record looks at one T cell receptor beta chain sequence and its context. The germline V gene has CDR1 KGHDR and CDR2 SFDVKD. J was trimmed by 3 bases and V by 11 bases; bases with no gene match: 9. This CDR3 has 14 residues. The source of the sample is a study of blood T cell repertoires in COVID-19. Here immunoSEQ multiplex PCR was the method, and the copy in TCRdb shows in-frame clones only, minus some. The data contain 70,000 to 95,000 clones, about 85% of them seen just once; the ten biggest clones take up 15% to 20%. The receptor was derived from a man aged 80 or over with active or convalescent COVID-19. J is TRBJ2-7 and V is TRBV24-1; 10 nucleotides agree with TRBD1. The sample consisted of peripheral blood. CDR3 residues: CAIPGTGVIYEQYV. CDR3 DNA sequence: TGTGCCATCCCCGGGACAGGGGTCATCTACGAGCAGTACGTC.